This T cell receptor beta chain originates from a study of regulatory T cells in long-lasting Graves disease. Regarding the study as a whole: TCR diversity was lower in persistent than newly diagnosed Graves' disease.

Researchers made TCR beta libraries by using iRepertoire HTBI primers and running Arm-PCR on CDR3 regions. MiXCR, run by TCRdb on the multiplex PCR reads, gives a single entry per CDR3 protein. The sample records hundreds of thousands of distinct CDR3 sequences, about 20% being singletons. Described time point: persistent/refractory GD, antithyroid drugs over 5 years with positive TRAb. PBMC-extracted RNA yielded the TCR library. Of note for this clonotype: As yet, its antigen is unknown.

Sequencing was performed on peripheral blood mononuclear cells (PBMCs), taken when the disease was refractory, from a patient treated with antithyroid drugs. This TCR was recovered from a female donor with Graves disease.

The CDR3 sequence: CSVTDRGLYNEQFF. The CDR3 DNA sequence: TGCAGCGTAACCGACAGGGGATTATACAATGAGCAGTTCTTC. The gene calls are TRBV29-1 and TRBJ2-1, with TRBD1 matching over 8 bases. The germline V gene has CDR1 SQVTM and CDR2 ANQGSEA. J lost 4 bases, V lost 6 bases, and 8 bases had no gene match. This CDR3 is 14 amino acids long.